This note documents a single TCR beta chain sequence. This record comes from a study of CD4 and CD8 cells across lung adenocarcinoma regions. TCRdb re-analysed the PCR reads in MiXCR, keeping a single row per CDR3 protein. The sample comprises roughly 18,000 distinct CDR3 sequences, roughly half of which are singletons, and approximately 60% rests with the top ten. Samples came from patients with localized non-small cell lung adenocarcinoma. From germline, CDR1 is MGHRA and CDR2 YSYEKL. J lost 0 bases, V lost 2 bases, and 7 bases had no gene match. The CDR3 contains 17 residues. Sequences were obtained from CD8+ T cells from the center of a lung tumor. The receptor was derived from a female donor with lung adenocarcinoma. The CD4 and CD8 labels of this study may be unreliable. This chain links TRBV4-1 with TRBJ2-5; 9 bases align to TRBD1. In nucleotides, the CDR3 is TGCGCCAGCAGCCAAATAACAGGGGGCGCTTACCAAGAGACCCAGTACTTC. Amino acid sequence: CASSQITGGAYQETQYF.